A selection of T cell receptor beta chains follows, all from one sample in a study of blood T cell repertoires in COVID-19. Clones were read by immunoSEQ multiplex PCR, and TCRdb kept only the in-frame ones, dropping some. The sample yields approximately 65,000 clones, less than 95% seen once. The source material was peripheral blood. The receptors come from a man aged 45-65 years with COVID-19, enrolled during active disease. The CDR3 runs from the conserved cysteine through the conserved F or W. A D gene is named only where the DNA matches it firmly. Clone size, where shown, is once, few, many, or a class for clones that have expanded.

j_gene: TRBJ1-1
d_gene: NA
v_gene: TRBV27
abundance: NA
CDR3aa: CASSLSPGGNTEAFF
CDR3nt: TGTGCCAGCAGTTTAAGTCCGGGGGGGAACACTGAAGCTTTCTTT

j_gene: TRBJ2-7
d_gene: NA
v_gene: TRBV6-5
abundance: NA
CDR3aa: CASSNSGDEQYF
CDR3nt: TGTGCCAGCAGTAACTCAGGGGACGAGCAGTACTTC

j_gene: TRBJ2-7
d_gene: NA
v_gene: TRBV6-5
abundance: NA
CDR3aa: CASSYDRPRYEQYF
CDR3nt: TGTGCCAGCAGTTACGACAGACCACGTTACGAGCAGTACTTC

j_gene: TRBJ1-6
d_gene: NA
v_gene: TRBV30
abundance: few
CDR3aa: CAWSPNRVPLHF
CDR3nt: TGTGCCTGGAGTCCAAACCGAGTGCCCCTCCACTTT

j_gene: TRBJ2-7
d_gene: NA
v_gene: TRBV19
abundance: NA
CDR3aa: CASSLPGYEQYF
CDR3nt: TGTGCCAGTAGTCTCCCGGGCTACGAGCAGTACTTC

j_gene: TRBJ2-3
d_gene: NA
v_gene: TRBV7-9
abundance: NA
CDR3aa: CASSQIDGQGLRTDTQYF
CDR3nt: TGTGCCAGCAGCCAAATAGACGGTCAGGGGCTTCGCACAGATACGCAGTATTTT

j_gene: TRBJ1-5
d_gene: NA
v_gene: TRBV3-1/TRBV3-2
abundance: NA
CDR3aa: CASSQDPGEGQPQHF
CDR3nt: TGTGCCAGCAGCCAAGATCCCGGGGAAGGCCAGCCCCAGCATTTT

j_gene: TRBJ2-5
d_gene: TRBD2
v_gene: TRBV20-1
abundance: NA
CDR3aa: CSAIETSGSLGETQYF
CDR3nt: TGCAGTGCTATTGAGACTAGCGGGAGTTTGGGAGAGACCCAGTACTTC

j_gene: TRBJ2-3
d_gene: TRBD2
v_gene: TRBV10-3
abundance: NA
CDR3aa: CASGLAGGHLYF
CDR3nt: TGTGCCAGTGGACTAGCGGGAGGGCATTTGTATTTT

j_gene: TRBJ1-5
d_gene: TRBD1
v_gene: TRBV19
abundance: NA
CDR3aa: CASSIETGLQPQHF
CDR3nt: TGTGCCAGTAGTATAGAGACAGGGTTGCAGCCCCAGCATTTT

j_gene: TRBJ1-1
d_gene: TRBD1
v_gene: TRBV11-2
abundance: NA
CDR3aa: CASSYDRDGEAFF
CDR3nt: TGTGCCAGCAGCTACGACAGGGATGGTGAAGCTTTCTTT

j_gene: TRBJ2-7
d_gene: TRBD1
v_gene: TRBV9
abundance: NA
CDR3aa: CASSARQGFYEQYF
CDR3nt: TGTGCCAGCAGCGCTCGACAGGGGTTCTACGAGCAGTACTTC

j_gene: TRBJ2-1
d_gene: TRBD1
v_gene: TRBV7-9
abundance: NA
CDR3aa: CASSSGGYSYNEQFF
CDR3nt: TGTGCCAGCAGCTCAGGGGGCTACTCCTACAATGAGCAGTTCTTC

j_gene: TRBJ2-5
d_gene: NA
v_gene: TRBV19
abundance: NA
CDR3aa: CASSSGETQYF
CDR3nt: TGTGCCAGTAGTTCCGGGGAGACCCAGTACTTC

j_gene: TRBJ2-1
d_gene: NA
v_gene: TRBV11-2
abundance: NA
CDR3aa: CASSSEVPGNEQFF
CDR3nt: TGTGCCAGCAGCTCGGAGGTTCCTGGCAATGAGCAGTTCTTC

j_gene: TRBJ2-5
d_gene: NA
v_gene: TRBV5-1
abundance: NA
CDR3aa: CASSLVSQETQYF
CDR3nt: TGCGCCAGCAGCTTGGTTAGCCAAGAGACCCAGTACTTC

j_gene: TRBJ2-2
d_gene: TRBD2
v_gene: TRBV5-6
abundance: few
CDR3aa: CASTLAGGVYTGELFF
CDR3nt: TGTGCCAGCACGCTAGCGGGAGGGGTTTACACCGGGGAGCTGTTTTTT

j_gene: TRBJ1-1
d_gene: TRBD1
v_gene: TRBV19
abundance: NA
CDR3aa: CASSTRDRGTEAFF
CDR3nt: TGTGCCAGTAGTACTAGGGACAGGGGAACTGAAGCTTTCTTT

j_gene: TRBJ1-1
d_gene: NA
v_gene: TRBV6-4
abundance: NA
CDR3aa: CASSDLRGSEAFF
CDR3nt: TGTGCCAGCAGTGACCTTAGGGGTTCTGAAGCTTTCTTT

j_gene: TRBJ2-7
d_gene: TRBD2
v_gene: TRBV7-9
abundance: NA
CDR3aa: CASSLGLAGGPNGYEQYF
CDR3nt: TGTGCCAGCAGCTTAGGACTAGCGGGAGGGCCGAATGGCTACGAGCAGTACTTC

j_gene: TRBJ2-7
d_gene: TRBD2
v_gene: TRBV27
abundance: few
CDR3aa: CASRSAGVREQYF
CDR3nt: TGTGCCAGCCGCAGTGCGGGGGTTCGAGAGCAGTACTTC

j_gene: TRBJ2-5
d_gene: TRBD1
v_gene: TRBV28
abundance: once
CDR3aa: CASSPRQGRETQYF
CDR3nt: TGTGCCAGCAGTCCTCGACAGGGTCGGGAGACCCAGTACTTC

j_gene: TRBJ1-4
d_gene: NA
v_gene: TRBV5-6
abundance: NA
CDR3aa: CASSLSRGEKLFF
CDR3nt: TGTGCCAGCAGCTTGTCCCGGGGTGAAAAACTGTTTTTT

j_gene: TRBJ1-2
d_gene: NA
v_gene: TRBV6-6
abundance: NA
CDR3aa: CASSYSETGGYTF
CDR3nt: TGTGCCAGCAGTTACTCCGAGACGGGAGGCTACACCTTC

j_gene: TRBJ2-1
d_gene: NA
v_gene: TRBV19
abundance: once
CDR3aa: CASSIDPQGWNEQFF
CDR3nt: TGTGCCAGTAGTATAGACCCACAGGGTTGGAATGAGCAGTTCTTC

j_gene: TRBJ2-1
d_gene: TRBD2
v_gene: TRBV6-6
abundance: once
CDR3aa: CASSYSVGRGHNEQFF
CDR3nt: TGTGCCAGCAGTTACTCGGTCGGGAGGGGCCACAATGAGCAGTTCTTC

j_gene: TRBJ2-3
d_gene: NA
v_gene: TRBV5-1
abundance: NA
CDR3aa: CASSSSPLARTTDTQYF
CDR3nt: TGCGCCAGCAGTAGTTCCCCGCTAGCCCGTACCACAGATACGCAGTATTTT

j_gene: TRBJ1-1
d_gene: TRBD1
v_gene: TRBV11-2
abundance: NA
CDR3aa: CASSQTGGTEAFF
CDR3nt: TGTGCCAGCAGCCAGACAGGGGGCACTGAAGCTTTCTTT